This TCR beta chain is from a study of T cells in Graves' hyperthyroidism and ophthalmopathy. Study-wide results and limits: Most thyroid clonotypes expanded above 0.001 appeared in blood too. Ophthalmopathy was model-predicted a median approximately 6.9 months pre-onset.

This clonotype was counted ten times or more. No antigen is known for it. Absence of ophthalmopathy progression within 18 months defined stable Graves' hyperthyroidism. CDR3 length: 11 amino acids. Germline lookup yields CDR1 MNHEY and CDR2 SVGAGI. V was pared by 0 bases and J by 6 bases, with 3 bases between. TCR beta CDR3 region amplification was performed from RNA transcripts. The primer set for the first-round RT-PCR of the TCR CDR3 was HTBI. From the multiplex PCR reads, TCRdb called clonotypes with MiXCR, one entry per CDR3 protein. The table lists about 420,000 distinct CDR3 sequences, approximately 15% of them singletons.

The sample consisted of blood. The sequence was collected from a woman younger than 30 with Graves' hyperthyroidism. The chain recombines TRBV6-5 with TRBJ2-7; D unresolved. The DNA for the CDR3 is TGTGCCAGCAGTTACTCCGGCGAGCAGTACTTC. Residues: CASSYSGEQYF.